What follows are 24 T cell receptor beta chains derived from one specimen sequenced in a study of shared clonotypes between healthy human individuals (dated by TCRdb to the early 2020s). CD8 naive samples were CD45RO-negative cells positively selected for CCR7, giving a CD45RA+CCR7+ population that excluded TemRA cells. Library preparation employed the immunoSEQ multiplex PCR assay. This immuneACCESS table, as held by TCRdb, lists in-frame sequences with V and J called but not all clones. Of the missing ones, under half trace to an unresolved V gene in checked studies; the others have no known cause. For this sample there are about 2.1 million clones; more than 85% appear just once. The top ten constitute 1.5% to 2% of the sample. The material sequenced was naive CD8+ T cells from PBMCs. Taken with the paper, the label for cell subset or site translates to: CD45RA+CCR7+. All receptors come from a young man in good health. Some clones in this sample may be carry-over from other donors' samples.

This clone has a single count. This same CDR3 is encoded by further DNA sequences in the sample. The V and J genes are TRBV28 and TRBJ2-1; D possibly matches TRBD1 or TRBD2 (5 bases each). The germline V and J ends were trimmed by 3 bases and 4 bases, with 7 bases remaining between them. The CDR3 contains 13 residues. Germline V gene lookup returns CDR1 MDHEN and CDR2 SYDVKM. CDR3 nucleotides: TGTGCCAGCAGTTTGGGACGATACAATGAGCAGTTCTTC. It encodes CASSLGRYNEQFF.

The CDR3 DNA sequence: TGTGCCAGCAGCAGAGGGACTAGCTTGGGCAATGAGCAGTTCTTC. Translating gives CASSRGTSLGNEQFF. The rearrangement uses TRBV5-6 and TRBJ2-1; 9 bases map to TRBD2. Unmatched junction bases numbered 8, after V lost 4 bases and J lost 6 bases. CDR3 length: 15 residues. Germline V CDR1 and CDR2: SGHDT, YYEEEE.

The gene calls are TRBV29-1 and TRBJ2-7; 9 nucleotides align to TRBD2. The CDR3 sequence is 12 residues long. V trimming: 7 bases; J trimming: 3 bases; junction bases outside the gene matches: 4. Germline V gene data show CDR1 as SQVTM and CDR2 as ANQGSEA. The CDR3 loop reads CSARSGSYEQYF. In DNA form, the CDR3 reads TGCAGCGCCCGTAGCGGGAGCTACGAGCAGTACTTC.

CDR3 region: CASSSPLGLPSTDTQYF. The CDR3 DNA reads as TGTGCCAGCAGCTCCCCCCTGGGGCTGCCCTCCACAGATACGCAGTATTTT. This chain joins TRBV7-2 and TRBJ2-3; weak D call: TRBD1 (5 bases). Germline loops: CDR1 SGHTA, CDR2 FQGNSA. The CDR3 consists of 17 residues. The V and J ends lost 4 bases and 2 bases respectively, with 19 bases between them.

J is TRBJ2-7 and V is TRBV16, with D perhaps matching TRBD1 (6 bases). V lost 0 bases, J lost 0 bases, and 12 bases lay in between. The CDR3 extends over 16 amino acids. The germline V gene has CDR1 KGHSY and CDR2 FQNENV. The CDR3 DNA is TGTGCCAGCAGCCAATCATCCCCAGGGGCCTCCTACGAGCAGTACTTC. Translation: CASSQSSPGASYEQYF.

The V call is TRBV7-9, the J call TRBJ2-1, with D uncertain. There are 13 residues in the CDR3. V gave up 2 bases and J gave up 10 bases, with 12 bases separating them. From germline, CDR1 is SEHNR and CDR2 FQNEAQ (reference sequence). DNA of the CDR3: TGTGCCAGCAGCTTAAATAGCATTGGCGAGCAGTTCTTC. This sequence encodes CASSLNSIGEQFF.

The V call is TRBV7-9, the J call TRBJ2-7; D gene unclear. The CDR3 extends over 15 amino acids. Germline V gives CDR1 SEHNR, CDR2 FQNEAQ (reference sequence). V gave up 1 base and J gave up 0 bases, with 10 bases separating them. The CDR3 here is CASSLVLGHSYEQYF. The DNA of the CDR3 is TGTGCCAGCAGCTTAGTTCTGGGCCACTCCTACGAGCAGTACTTC. The full variable domain, with the rest looked up from reference TRBV7-9 and TRBJ2-7, is DTGVSQNPRHKITKRGQNVTFRCDPISEHNRLYWYRQTLGQGPEFLTYFQNEAQLEKSRLLSDRFSAERPKGSFSTLEIQRTEQGDSAMYLCASSLVLGHSYEQYFGPGTRLTVT.

The chain has TRBV28 and TRBJ1-3; a possible D gene is TRBD1 (5 bases). The V gene's germline CDR1 is MDHEN and CDR2 SYDVKM. The CDR3 has 16 residues. Trimming removed 4 bases from V and 0 bases from J, with 13 bases in between. CDR3 amino acids: CASSSWGSSSGNTIYF. The CDR3 DNA reads as TGTGCCAGCAGTTCCTGGGGGTCGAGCTCTGGAAACACCATATATTTT.

This clone appeared a single time. In DNA, the CDR3 is TGTGCCAGCAGCTTAGTTGGGGGGAACCTCTACGAGTTCTTC. Its translation: CASSLVGGNLYEFF. V gene TRBV11-2 combines with J gene TRBJ2-1; D is possibly TRBD2 (6 bases). In germline, CDR1 is SGHAT, CDR2 FQNNGV. The CDR3 runs to 14 residues. The V and J ends lost 1 base and 14 bases respectively, with 18 bases between them.

Comments on this clone: Other DNA sequences in the sample encode the same CDR3. This chain links TRBV19 with TRBJ1-1; D is perhaps TRBD1 (5 bases). Trimming took off 6 bases at V and 7 bases at J, with 9 bases between the two ends. CDR1 is LNHDA, CDR2 SQIVND, per germline (reference sequence). The CDR3 runs 11 residues. The CDR3 coding sequence is TGTGCCAGTAGCCGGGGGGGTGAAGCTTTCTTT. It specifies CASSRGGEAFF.

This rearrangement joins TRBV28 to TRBJ1-2; 10 bases line up with TRBD1. CDR1 and CDR2 from the germline V gene are MDHEN and SYDVKM. Trimming at V came to 3 bases and at J to 1 base, leaving 8 bases not matched to a gene. The CDR3 runs 17 residues. CDR3 sequence: CASSFTMGQGFNYGYTF. The CDR3 DNA reads as TGTGCCAGCAGTTTTACTATGGGACAGGGGTTTAACTATGGCTACACCTTC.

The gene calls are TRBV6-5 and TRBJ1-1, with TRBD1 identical over 7 bases. V shed 5 bases, J shed 4 bases, and the junction held 4 bases outside the gene matches. This CDR3 has 13 amino acids. Germline CDR1 reads MNHEY; CDR2 reads SVGAGI. The CDR3 nucleotides read TGTGCCAGCAGTCTCTCAGGGGGCACTGAAGCTTTCTTT. Amino acid sequence: CASSLSGGTEAFF.

The CDR3 spells CASSYGVPPNQPQHF. The CDR3 DNA reads as TGTGCCAGCAGCTACGGGGTTCCCCCCAATCAGCCCCAGCATTTT. V usage is TRBV27 and J usage is TRBJ1-5; D not resolved. Germline loops: CDR1 MNHEY, CDR2 SMNVEV (reference sequence). Trimming took off 6 bases at V and 3 bases at J, with 15 bases between the two ends. The CDR3 runs 15 residues.

The V gene is TRBV7-9, the J gene TRBJ2-5; D is undetermined. Germline loops: CDR1 SEHNR, CDR2 FQNEAQ (reference sequence). The CDR3 runs to 14 residues. V lost 5 bases, J lost 1 base, and 11 bases lay in between. The CDR3 coding sequence is TGTGCCAGCAGCCAAGACTGGGGCCAAGAGACCCAGTACTTC. Translating it yields CASSQDWGQETQYF.

This clone was seen a single time. V and J are TRBV27 and TRBJ2-7; D possibly matches TRBD1 or TRBD2 (5 bases each). The V gene lost 5 bases and the J gene lost 2 bases, with 19 bases spanning the gap. This CDR3 is built from 16 residues. CDR1 and CDR2 (germline): MNHEY, SMNVEV (reference sequence). This CDR3 is CASSVSFGTHAYEQYF. The DNA of the CDR3 is TGTGCCAGCAGTGTCTCGTTTGGGACCCACGCCTACGAGCAGTACTTC.

The chain recombines TRBV28 with TRBJ2-7, with a possible D match to TRBD1 (5 bases). The CDR3 contains 19 residues. Germline assignment: CDR1 MDHEN and CDR2 SYDVKM. V was trimmed by 1 base and J by 0 bases, leaving 22 bases between them. The DNA for the CDR3 is TGTGCCAGCAGTTTATTAATAGGGGATTTGGGGCGCCGCTCCTACGAGCAGTACTTC. This codes for CASSLLIGDLGRRSYEQYF.

CDR3 amino acids: CASSLSPRERTVEAFF. The CDR3 DNA follows: TGTGCCAGCAGTTTAAGCCCCAGGGAGAGGACAGTTGAAGCTTTCTTT. The V and J genes are TRBV28 and TRBJ1-1, with D perhaps TRBD1 (6 bases). Trimming shortened V by 2 bases and J by 7 bases, and 20 bases separated the two germline ends. Germline loops: CDR1 MDHEN, CDR2 SYDVKM. CDR3 size: 16 residues.

Note on this clone: Within the sample, other DNA sequences also encode this same CDR3. The chain is built from TRBV7-2 and TRBJ2-7; D is unclear. This CDR3 spans 11 amino acids. V lost 3 bases and J lost 3, with 3 bases in between. Germline V gene data show CDR1 as SGHTA and CDR2 as FQGNSA. Written as DNA, the CDR3 is TGTGCCAGCAGCTTCAGCTACGAGCAGTACTTC. Translated: CASSFSYEQYF.

The chain employs TRBV11-2 and TRBJ2-7; maybe TRBD1 (5 bases). Germline CDR1 is SGHAT and CDR2 is FQNNGV. V was cut by 4 bases and J by 2 bases, with 12 bases left in between. The CDR3 is made up of 14 amino acids. The chain's CDR3 is CASSSPRVTYEQYF. CDR3 bases: TGTGCCAGCAGCTCCCCCAGGGTAACCTACGAGCAGTACTTC. The full variable domain, completed using reference TRBV11-2 and TRBJ2-7, is EAGVAQSPRYKIIEKRQSVAFWCNPISGHATLYWYQQILGQGPKLLIQFQNNGVVDDSQLPKDRFSAERLKGVDSTLKIQPAKLEDSAVYLCASSSPRVTYEQYFGPGTRLTVT.

The rearrangement links TRBV9 to TRBJ1-4, with D uncertain. The CDR3 consists of 14 residues. The V end lost 0 bases, the J end lost 3 bases, and 6 bases lay between the germline ends. The germline gives CDR1 SGDLS, CDR2 YYNGEE. The DNA of the CDR3 is TGTGCCAGCAGCGTAGAGAAGGCTAATGAAAAACTGTTTTTT. Its protein product is CASSVEKANEKLFF.

In its sample, this clone was seen once. This chain connects TRBV7-6 to TRBJ2-7, with TRBD1 identical over 9 bases. Germline CDR1 reads SGHVS; CDR2 reads FNYEAQ. With 1 base clipped from V and 3 bases from J, the junction kept 1 base outside the gene matches. There are 14 residues in the CDR3. Written as DNA, the CDR3 is TGTGCCAGCAGCTTAGTGGGACAGGGCTACGAGCAGTACTTC. Protein product: CASSLVGQGYEQYF. Drawing the rest from reference TRBV7-6 and TRBJ2-7, the complete variable domain is GAGVSQSPRYKVTKRGQDVALRCDPISGHVSLYWYRQALGQGPEFLTYFNYEAQQDKSGLPNDRFSAERPEGSISTLTIQRTEQRDSAMYRCASSLVGQGYEQYFGPGTRLTVT.

The CDR3 protein is CASSIRTGHNYGYTF. The CDR3 coding sequence is TGTGCCAGTAGTATAAGGACAGGGCACAACTATGGCTACACCTTC. The chain couples TRBV19 to TRBJ1-2, with 8 bases lining up with TRBD1. This CDR3 is built from 15 residues. V lost 2 bases and J lost 2; bases outside the gene matches: 4. From germline, CDR1 is LNHDA and CDR2 SQIVND (reference sequence). Combining the CDR3 with reference TRBV19 and TRBJ1-2 gives the whole variable domain DGGITQSPKYLFRKEGQNVTLSCEQNLNHDAMYWYRQDPGQGLRLIYYSQIVNDFQKGDIAEGYSVSREKKESFPLTVTSAQKNPTAFYLCASSIRTGHNYGYTFGSGTRLTVV.

V is TRBV10-3 and J is TRBJ2-2; TRBD2 agrees at 8 bases. CDR3 length equals 16 residues. V was clipped by 5 bases and J by 3 bases; unmatched bases: 8. Germline V lookup: CDR1 ENHRY, CDR2 SYGVKD. The DNA of the CDR3 is TGTGCCATCAGTCCCGGGGGGGCGGCATACACCGGGGAGCTGTTTTTT. Translating it yields CAISPGGAAYTGELFF.

The CDR3, as DNA: TGTGCCAGCAGCCTCAGCCAAAGACAGACGAACACCGGGGAGCTGTTTTTT. Its protein product is CASSLSQRQTNTGELFF. The V call is TRBV9, the J call TRBJ2-2; possibly TRBD1 for D (5 bases). The CDR3 consists of 17 residues. Trimming took off 4 bases at V and 0 bases at J, with 16 bases between the two ends. CDR1 is SGDLS and CDR2 is YYNGEE in the germline V gene.